The following is a T cell receptor beta chain sequence with its context. This record comes from a study of T cell responses to AZD1222 COVID-19 vaccine. Method: immunoSEQ multiplex PCR; TCRdb's copy keeps in-frame clones and lacks some. The table lists approximately 80,000 clones, roughly 87% of them singletons. The V gene's germline CDR1 is SGDLS and CDR2 YYNGEE. This CDR3 region has 15 residues. Between the trimmed V and J ends, which lost 4 bases and 4 bases, there was a span of 17 bases. This clonotype was sampled from an adult in good health. The material was peripheral blood, obtained on day 0 of AZD1222 vaccination. The rearrangement joins TRBV9 to TRBJ1-2; the D gene is possibly TRBD1 (6 bases). Here the CDR3 reads CASSPRTEIRYGYTF. DNA for the CDR3: TGTGCCAGCAGCCCAAGGACAGAAATACGCTATGGCTACACCTTC.